This T cell receptor beta chain was documented in a study of tumor-infiltrating lymphocytes in primary liver carcinoma. The wider study: Sample yields of productive TCRbeta reads, ranging from roughly 3.65 to 7.5 million, were similar across tissue types.

Priming with a constant-region primer yielded TCR beta cDNA from about 450 ng total RNA. Construction of TCR beta libraries relied on three successive nested multiplex PCR rounds employing slightly modified ARM-PCR. The first two PCR rounds, nine to ten cycles each, used TRBV1-TRBV30 forward primers and a C-beta reverse primer. From the multiplex PCR reads, TCRdb called clonotypes with MiXCR, one entry per CDR3 protein. The sample includes under 50,000 distinct CDR3 sequences, about two thirds of them seen just once. Germline V gene sequence: CDR1 SEHNR, CDR2 FQNEAQ (reference sequence). The CDR3 totals 14 residues. V was clipped by 2 bases and J by 8 bases; unmatched bases: 4. From 20-30 mg of unsorted bulk tissue, DNA and RNA were co-extracted together. Surgical resection treated primary liver carcinoma in the patients. Many counts were recorded for this clonotype.

The chain joins TRBV7-9 to TRBJ2-1, with 9 bases fitting TRBD2. The sequencing input was liver tumor tissue from sampling region 5. Sample subset: tumor region T5, tumor centre. The source of this sequence is a middle-aged man with primary liver carcinoma and hepatitis B virus infection. This chain's CDR3 is CASSLIAGADEQFF. Here the CDR3 DNA reads TGTGCCAGCAGCTTAATAGCGGGAGCCGATGAGCAGTTCTTC.